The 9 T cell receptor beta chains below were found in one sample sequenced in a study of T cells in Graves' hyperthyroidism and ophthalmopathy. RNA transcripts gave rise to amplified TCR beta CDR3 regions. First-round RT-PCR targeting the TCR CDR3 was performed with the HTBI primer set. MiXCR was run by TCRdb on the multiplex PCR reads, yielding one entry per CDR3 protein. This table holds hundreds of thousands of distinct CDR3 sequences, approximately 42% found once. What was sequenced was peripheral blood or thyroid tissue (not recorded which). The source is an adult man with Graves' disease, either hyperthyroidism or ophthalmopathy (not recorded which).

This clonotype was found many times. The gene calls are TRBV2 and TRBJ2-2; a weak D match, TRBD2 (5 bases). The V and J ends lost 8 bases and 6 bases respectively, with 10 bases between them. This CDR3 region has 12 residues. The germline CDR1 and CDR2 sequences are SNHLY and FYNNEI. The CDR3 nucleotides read TGTGCCAGCGCCACTAGTCCCGGGGAGCTGTTTTTT. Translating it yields CASATSPGELFF.

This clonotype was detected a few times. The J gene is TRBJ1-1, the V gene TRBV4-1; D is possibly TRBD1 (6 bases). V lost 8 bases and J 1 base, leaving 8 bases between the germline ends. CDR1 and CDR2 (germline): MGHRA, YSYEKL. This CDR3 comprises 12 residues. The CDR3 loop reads CASGDKNTEAFF. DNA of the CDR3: TGCGCCAGCGGGGACAAGAACACTGAAGCTTTCTTT.

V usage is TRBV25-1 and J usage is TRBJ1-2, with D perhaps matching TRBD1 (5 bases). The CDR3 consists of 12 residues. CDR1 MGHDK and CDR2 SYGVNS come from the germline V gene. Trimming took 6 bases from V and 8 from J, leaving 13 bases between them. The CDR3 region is CASSSGFRGYTF. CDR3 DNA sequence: TGTGCCAGCAGCTCAGGGTTCAGAGGCTACACCTTC.

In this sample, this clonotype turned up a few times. The CDR3 loop reads CASSYSRTVANYGYTF. The CDR3 nucleotides read TGTGCCAGCAGTTACTCAAGGACAGTAGCTAACTATGGCTACACCTTC. The chain is built from TRBV6-5 and TRBJ1-2; perhaps TRBD1 as D (6 bases). The germline V and J ends were trimmed by 0 bases and 0 bases, with 11 bases remaining between them. Germline V CDR1 and CDR2: MNHEY, SVGAGI. The CDR3 length is 16 residues.

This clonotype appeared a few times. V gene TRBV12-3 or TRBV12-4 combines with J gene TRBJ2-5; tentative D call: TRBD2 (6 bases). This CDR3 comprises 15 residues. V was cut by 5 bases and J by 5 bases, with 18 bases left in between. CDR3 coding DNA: TGTGCCAGCAGTCGAACCAGGTCGGGGGTGGAGACCCAGTACTTC. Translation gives CASSRTRSGVETQYF.

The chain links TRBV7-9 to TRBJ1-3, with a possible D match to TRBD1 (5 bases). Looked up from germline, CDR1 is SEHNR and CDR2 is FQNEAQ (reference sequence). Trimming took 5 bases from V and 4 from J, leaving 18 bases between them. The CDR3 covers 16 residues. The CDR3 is CASSQDEGLGGNTIYF. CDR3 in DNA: TGTGCCAGCAGCCAAGATGAGGGGTTAGGGGGAAACACCATATATTTT. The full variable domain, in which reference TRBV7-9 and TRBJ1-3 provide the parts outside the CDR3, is DTGVSQNPRHKITKRGQNVTFRCDPISEHNRLYWYRQTLGQGPEFLTYFQNEAQLEKSRLLSDRFSAERPKGSFSTLEIQRTEQGDSAMYLCASSQDEGLGGNTIYFGEGSWLTVV.

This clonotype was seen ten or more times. Written as DNA, the CDR3 is TGCAGCGTTGAAGATGCGAGGCAGGGAGCTGAAGCTTTCTTT. Translated: CSVEDARQGAEAFF. The J gene is TRBJ1-1, the V gene TRBV29-1, with a tentative D call TRBD1 (5 bases). Trimming took off 0 bases at V and 6 bases at J, with 14 bases between the two ends. This CDR3 region has 14 residues. Germline V CDR1 and CDR2: SQVTM, ANQGSEA.

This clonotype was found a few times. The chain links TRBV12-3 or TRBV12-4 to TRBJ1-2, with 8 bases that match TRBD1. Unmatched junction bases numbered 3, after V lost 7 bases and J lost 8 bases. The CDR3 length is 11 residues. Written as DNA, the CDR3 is TGTGCCAGCACGACAGGGGAAGGCTACACCTTC. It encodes CASTTGEGYTF.

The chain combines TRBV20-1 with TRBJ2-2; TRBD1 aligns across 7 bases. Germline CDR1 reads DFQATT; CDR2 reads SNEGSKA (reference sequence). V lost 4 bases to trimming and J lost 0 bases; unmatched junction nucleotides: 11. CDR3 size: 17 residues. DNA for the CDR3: TGCAGTGCTACGAACACCAAGGGGGCCGCGAACACCGGGGAGCTGTTTTTT. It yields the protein CSATNTKGAANTGELFF.